These 14 T cell receptor beta chains were sequenced from one sample in a study of T cells in Graves' hyperthyroidism and ophthalmopathy. TCR beta CDR3 regions were amplified from RNA transcripts. The TCR CDR3 first-round RT-PCR relied on the HTBI primer set. From the multiplex PCR reads, TCRdb called clonotypes with MiXCR, one entry per CDR3 protein. The sample gives 350,000 to 400,000 distinct CDR3 sequences, 14% to 15% of which show up once; around a third is in the top ten. The sequenced sample consisted of blood. These receptors all come from a woman between 25 and 40 years old with Graves' hyperthyroidism.

Many counts were recorded for this clonotype. The rearrangement joins TRBV3-1 to TRBJ2-1; 10 nucleotides agree with TRBD2. The CDR3 spans 15 residues. Trimming took 4 bases from V and 5 from J; bases not matched to a gene: 5. Looked up from germline, CDR1 is LGHDT and CDR2 is YNNKEL (reference sequence). The CDR3 loop is CASSRGTSANNEQFF. The CDR3, as DNA: TGTGCCAGCAGCCGGGGGACTAGCGCAAACAATGAGCAGTTCTTC.

The chain couples TRBV18 to TRBJ2-7, with 7 positions matching TRBD1. Germline lookup yields CDR1 KGHSH and CDR2 LQKENI. Trimming removed 5 bases from V and 2 bases from J; junction bases left unmatched: 9. The CDR3 runs to 15 residues. The CDR3, as DNA: TGTGCCAGCTCATCCCAACAGGGGCCCGCCTACGAGCAGTACTTC. Translation gives CASSSQQGPAYEQYF.

This clonotype was seen many times. The chain links TRBV20-1 to TRBJ2-7; 7 bases agree with TRBD2. V gave up 3 bases and J gave up 4 bases; unmatched junction bases: 9. Germline CDR1 and CDR2: DFQATT and SNEGSKA (reference sequence). The CDR3 totals 14 residues. The DNA of the CDR3 is TGCAGTGCTAGGTCCAGGGAGGGATATTACGAGCAGTACTTC. Its protein is CSARSREGYYEQYF.

At least ten counts were recorded for this clonotype. V and J are TRBV18 and TRBJ2-3, with 9 bases aligning to TRBD1. The CDR3 is made up of 18 amino acids. Trimming took 2 bases from V and 5 from J; bases not matched to a gene: 14. CDR1 and CDR2 from the germline V gene are KGHSH and LQKENI. This CDR3 is CASSPRGRTGGSQDTQYF. In DNA form, the CDR3 reads TGTGCCAGCTCACCAAGGGGGCGAACAGGGGGCTCACAAGATACGCAGTATTTT.

The chain uses TRBV5-5 and TRBJ1-2, with 9 bases fitting TRBD1. CDR1 and CDR2 (germline): SGHKS, YYEKEE (reference sequence). The CDR3 covers 15 residues. V shed 4 bases, J shed 8 bases, and the junction held 12 bases outside the gene matches. The CDR3: CASSARQGVRQGYTF. CDR3 DNA: TGTGCCAGCAGCGCCAGACAGGGGGTTCGGCAAGGCTACACCTTC.

In its sample, this clonotype was seen many times. The chain combines TRBV9 with TRBJ2-7, with D possibly being TRBD1 or TRBD2 (5 bases each). The CDR3 is made up of 17 amino acids. Trimming pared 4 bases from V and 0 bases from J, leaving 20 bases between. Looked up from germline, CDR1 is SGDLS and CDR2 is YYNGEE. This CDR3 reads CASSPSGQGPSSYEQYF. The CDR3 bases are TGTGCCAGCAGCCCCAGTGGTCAGGGACCAAGCTCCTACGAGCAGTACTTC.

This clonotype has a count of ten or more. V gene TRBV24-1 combines with J gene TRBJ2-5; 7 positions match TRBD2. The trim removed 3 bases at V and 2 bases at J, leaving 8 bases unmatched. CDR3 size: 16 residues. Germline V gives CDR1 KGHDR, CDR2 SFDVKD. The chain's CDR3 is CATSDGAGVAQETQYF. In nucleotides, the CDR3 is TGTGCCACCAGTGATGGGGCGGGAGTAGCTCAAGAGACCCAGTACTTC.

This clonotype was found many times. The rearrangement uses TRBV29-1 and TRBJ1-1; 9 positions match TRBD1. There are 14 residues in the CDR3. The ends lost 6 bases at V and 7 bases at J; junction bases unmatched: 12. Germline assignment: CDR1 SQVTM and CDR2 ANQGSEA. The CDR3, as DNA: TGCAGCGTGCTCCGGGACAGGGATTGGGATGAAGCTTTCTTT. The encoded protein is CSVLRDRDWDEAFF.

This rearrangement joins TRBV20-1 to TRBJ2-2; D call uncertain. V was trimmed by 3 bases and J by 5 bases, leaving 10 bases between them. CDR1 and CDR2 from the germline V gene are DFQATT and SNEGSKA (reference sequence). The CDR3 has 13 amino acids. CDR3 sequence reads: CSARWTLTGELFF. The CDR3 DNA sequence: TGCAGTGCTAGGTGGACCCTTACCGGGGAGCTGTTTTTT.

This clonotype appeared many times. This chain uses TRBV6-5 with TRBJ2-4; TRBD2 agrees at 11 bases. The V gene end was trimmed by 0 bases and the J gene end by 1 base; junction bases not matched to a gene: 14. From germline, CDR1 is MNHEY and CDR2 SVGAGI. CDR3 size: 21 residues. The CDR3 DNA reads as TGTGCCAGCAGTTACTCAATAGCGGGAGGGCCGTTTTTGTCTGCCAAAAACATTCAGTACTTC. The encoded protein is CASSYSIAGGPFLSAKNIQYF.

This clonotype appeared many times. CDR3 amino acids: CASSLVQGYFYGYTF. Written as DNA, the CDR3 is TGTGCCAGCAGTTTAGTGCAGGGCTATTTCTATGGCTACACCTTC. V gene TRBV12-3 or TRBV12-4 combines with J gene TRBJ1-2; D may be TRBD1 (5 bases). This CDR3 is built from 15 residues. V lost 1 base and J 4 bases, leaving 13 bases between the germline ends.

This clonotype has at least ten counts. The chain employs TRBV20-1 and TRBJ2-6, with a possible D match to TRBD1 (5 bases). From germline, CDR1 is DFQATT and CDR2 SNEGSKA (reference sequence). This CDR3 is 15 amino acids long. Trimming cost V 0 bases and J 4 bases, with 10 bases left between them. CDR3 in amino acids: CSARDGGAGANVLTF. The CDR3 DNA follows: TGCAGTGCTAGAGATGGTGGGGCCGGGGCCAACGTCCTGACTTTC.

This clonotype was recorded at least ten times. This chain joins TRBV2 and TRBJ1-1; D is perhaps TRBD1 (5 bases). The V end lost 6 bases, the J end lost 0 bases, and 17 bases lay between the germline ends. The CDR3 has 16 amino acids. CDR1 is SNHLY and CDR2 is FYNNEI in the germline V gene. This CDR3 is CASRRDRAAVNTEAFF. CDR3 in DNA: TGTGCCAGCAGGCGGGACCGAGCGGCCGTGAACACTGAAGCTTTCTTT.

This clonotype has at least ten counts. The chain combines TRBV30 with TRBJ1-1, with unresolved D. This CDR3 is 13 amino acids long. Trimming pared 3 bases from V and 2 bases from J, leaving 10 bases between. Germline V gene data show CDR1 as GTSNPN and CDR2 as SVGIG (reference sequence). The CDR3 DNA sequence: TGTGCCTGGAGCCTAGGGATCAACACTGAAGCTTTCTTT. Its protein product is CAWSLGINTEAFF.